The 5 T cell receptor beta chains listed next were all sequenced from one sample in a study of technical replicates of blood from a handful of donors. The table came from immunoSEQ multiplex PCR; TCRdb's copy has only in-frame clones and leaves some out. In the table there are about 84,000 clones, around 93% of which are singletons. The sample taken for sequencing was T cells isolated from PBMCs. These receptors came from a human donor in good health.

V usage is TRBV4-1 and J usage is TRBJ2-2, with D tentatively TRBD2 (5 bases). Germline V CDR1 and CDR2: MGHRA, YSYEKL. This CDR3 has 15 amino acids. V dropped 1 base and J dropped 7 bases, with 13 bases sitting between them. This CDR3 reads CASSQVIAGGGELFF. CDR3 sequence (DNA): TGCGCCAGCAGCCAAGTCATTGCGGGTGGCGGGGAGCTGTTTTTT.

About this clone itself: The junction differs from germline at one of its ends, possibly a read error. This sequence joins TRBV25-1 and TRBJ2-7; no clear D. There are 13 residues in the CDR3. Germline CDR1 is MGHDK and CDR2 is SYGVNS. This CDR3 reads CASSILSSSEQYF. The CDR3 region has the DNA TGTGCCAGCAGTATTCTGAGCTCCTCCGAGCAGTACTTC.

For this clone: The same CDR3 also results from other DNA sequences found in this sample. V is TRBV19 and J is TRBJ1-1; the D gene is possibly TRBD1 (5 bases). The CDR3 length is 12 residues. Germline CDR1 is LNHDA and CDR2 is SQIVND (reference sequence). Trimming took off 6 bases at V and 7 bases at J, with 12 bases between the two ends. In DNA, the CDR3 is TGTGCCAGTAGCATACGGCAGGGTGAAGCTTTCTTT. Amino acids: CASSIRQGEAFF.

The V and J genes are TRBV4-2 and TRBJ2-1; TRBD2 agrees at 7 bases. There are 13 residues in the CDR3. Per the germline V gene, CDR1 is LGHNA and CDR2 is YNFKEQ. J was trimmed by 6 bases and V by 6 bases; bases with no gene match: 5. CDR3 DNA sequence: TGTGCCAGCAGTTCGACTAGCATCAATGAGCAGTTCTTC. Translated, it gives CASSSTSINEQFF.

This chain connects TRBV5-1 to TRBJ1-1; no clear D gene. This CDR3 contains 13 residues. Germline lookup yields CDR1 SGHRS and CDR2 YFSETQ. Trimming removed 0 bases at V and 5 bases at J, with 8 bases between. The CDR3: CASSLALNTEAFF. Here the CDR3 DNA reads TGCGCCAGCAGCTTGGCCCTTAATACTGAAGCTTTCTTT.